Sequencing of this T cell receptor beta chain was carried out in a study of blood T cell repertoires in COVID-19. In the study overall: Sites in the United States, Italy and Spain provided acute and convalescent COVID-19 samples. PBMCs, B-cell-depleted T cells, or T cells provided the cDNA or gDNA that made up the material.

CDR1 and CDR2 (germline): LGHNA, YNFKEQ. Trimming cost V 0 bases and J 0 bases; bases outside gene matches: 4. The CDR3 is 16 amino acids. On this clone itself: Other nucleotide sequences in the sample specify the same CDR3.

Authors' data handling: It was from reference gene primer amplification that nucleated cell counts were estimated. The assay was immunoSEQ multiplex PCR, and TCRdb's table has in-frame clones only and misses some. V, J and clone size reflect that table, while D and trimming were determined from the DNA. The sample has roughly 180,000 clones, about 82% seen once. The TCR sequence derives from a woman under 40 with acute or convalescent COVID-19. The sequencing input was peripheral blood. The chain uses TRBV4-2 and TRBJ2-7; 8 bases agree with TRBD2. The CDR3 protein is CASSQDTGGASYEQYF. The CDR3 nucleotides are TGTGCCAGCAGCCAAGATACGGGGGGGGCCTCCTACGAGCAGTACTTC.